This TCR beta chain came from a study of tissue T cells after allogeneic stem cell transplantation. Study observations and caveats: Few T cell clones were shared across patients, but motif clusters showed tissue-specific shared signatures. Within patients, tissue anatomy strongly shaped TCR repertoire composition. This small cohort was clinically heterogeneous, and sampling depth was a limitation.

Points on this clone: What it binds is not known. Germline and genes: mouse. The CDR3 end is not reached by the read, which stops 1 residue before it; the germline J gene fills it in.

TCRbeta CDR3 was sequenced at survey depth with template counts. The assay was immunoSEQ multiplex PCR, and TCRdb's table has in-frame clones only and misses some. Of approximately 45,000 clones detected, roughly 73% appear once; the ten largest clones hold 0.5% to 0.65%. V shed 5 bases and J 6 bases; nucleotides not matched to a gene: 6. CDR1 and CDR2 from the germline V gene are NSHNY and SYGAGN. The CDR3 contains 14 residues. The receptor's source is a pool of C57BL/6 mice in good health. Sequencing was performed on sorted cells pooled from one or two spleens. This chain connects TRBV13-1 to TRBJ2-5; 10 bases agree with TRBD2. The CDR3 is CASSLDWGRDTQYF. The DNA read from the CDR3 is TGTGCCAGCAGCCTGGACTGGGGGCGGGACACCCAGTAC.